Listed below are T cell receptor beta chains from one sample, sequenced in a study of blood T cell repertoires in COVID-19. TCRdb's table, derived via immunoSEQ multiplex PCR, lists solely in-frame clones and lacks some. This sample has more than 40,000 clones, with 70% to 90% found just once. The sequencing sample was made of peripheral blood. The receptors stem from a man older than 75 with acute or convalescent COVID-19. Both conserved end residues are trimmed from each CDR3. The order of the fields is J gene, V gene, CDR3 protein.

J: TRBJ2-1
V: TRBV19
CDR3: ASSMDRGRWDEQF

J: TRBJ2-5
V: TRBV14
CDR3: ASSFEGSRKTQY

J: TRBJ2-1
V: TRBV3-1/TRBV3-2
CDR3: ASSQRGLPNNEQF

J: TRBJ2-3
V: TRBV2
CDR3: ASSKLTSGGPSTDTQY

J: TRBJ1-4
V: TRBV9
CDR3: ASSATDSTNEKLF

J: TRBJ1-2
V: TRBV5-1
CDR3: ASSLEFGQGVEGYT

J: TRBJ1-2
V: TRBV16
CDR3: ASSQSYGGGYT

J: TRBJ1-2
V: TRBV5-1
CDR3: ASSLDRGQKDYT

J: TRBJ1-2
V: TRBV6-6
CDR3: ASSVGQVHNYGYT

J: TRBJ2-4
V: TRBV3-1/TRBV3-2
CDR3: ASSLAGKAKNIQY

J: TRBJ2-5
V: TRBV9
CDR3: ASSVSGTGQNQETQY

J: TRBJ1-1
V: TRBV3-1/TRBV3-2
CDR3: ASRSKEQGRTEAF

J: TRBJ2-4
V: TRBV29-1
CDR3: SVEDMSGGAVIQY

J: TRBJ1-2
V: TRBV7-9
CDR3: ASSLSGQGNGYT

J: TRBJ1-3
V: TRBV18
CDR3: ASSPLESSGNTIY

J: TRBJ1-1
V: TRBV7-9
CDR3: ASSLAQTGEAF

J: TRBJ1-2
V: TRBV29-1
CDR3: STAGGGDYGYT

J: TRBJ2-7
V: TRBV28
CDR3: ASSPRTGRLLYEQY

J: TRBJ1-5
V: TRBV30
CDR3: AWGPQGWINQPQH

J: TRBJ1-1
V: TRBV3-1/TRBV3-2
CDR3: ASSQAWGGTEAF

J: TRBJ1-2
V: TRBV5-4
CDR3: ASSPTGGSSGYT

J: TRBJ1-1
V: TRBV5-6
CDR3: ASRRTGRDTEAF

J: TRBJ1-1
V: TRBV6-5
CDR3: ASSQGQGRTEAF

J: TRBJ1-6
V: TRBV14
CDR3: ASSLHHNADSPLH

J: TRBJ2-2
V: TRBV12-3/TRBV12-4
CDR3: ASSLTETGELF

J: TRBJ1-6
V: TRBV19
CDR3: ASSITGVGSPLH

J: TRBJ2-3
V: TRBV11-2
CDR3: ASSHNSGGANTQY

J: TRBJ2-7
V: TRBV5-1
CDR3: ASSWTGGVPDEQY

J: TRBJ2-3
V: TRBV18
CDR3: ASSLRTSGGTRTDTQY

J: TRBJ2-3
V: TRBV5-1
CDR3: ASSFRAGADTQY

J: TRBJ2-3
V: TRBV11-3
CDR3: ASSERQGETDTQY

J: TRBJ1-3
V: TRBV5-8
CDR3: ASSLSVGGTIY

J: TRBJ1-2
V: TRBV27
CDR3: ASRREDYGYT

J: TRBJ1-1
V: TRBV30
CDR3: AWRAQGVTEAF

J: TRBJ2-7
V: TRBV3-1/TRBV3-2
CDR3: ASSPGGNEQY

J: TRBJ2-7
V: TRBV7-2
CDR3: ASSRESSYEQY

J: TRBJ2-3
V: TRBV7-3
CDR3: ASSFRDYRDTQY

J: TRBJ1-1
V: TRBV19
CDR3: ASSSQWQLNTEAF

J: TRBJ1-2
V: TRBV7-2
CDR3: ASSKHGTGRDGYT

J: TRBJ2-2
V: TRBV5-6
CDR3: ASSLGGAGLVGELF

J: TRBJ2-6
V: TRBV28
CDR3: ASVSGGDGTGANVLT